This T cell receptor beta chain was obtained from a study of cytomegalovirus exposure and HLA in healthy donors. The germline gives CDR1 LNHNV, CDR2 YYDKDF (reference sequence). The ends lost 5 bases at V and 2 bases at J; junction bases unmatched: 5. CDR3 length: 15 residues. Vbeta (60) and Jbeta (13) primers were used in the PCR. Sequenced by immunoSEQ multiplex PCR; TCRdb stores in-frame clones only, minus some. The top ten hold roughly 1.2% of the sample, which has over 150,000 clones, approximately 80% seen once. Sequences were obtained from PBMCs. V usage is TRBV15 and J usage is TRBJ2-1; 8 bases agree with TRBD2. This sequence was found in a boy under 10 years old in good health and CMV-seronegative. The CDR3 sequence is CATSQLAATYNEQFF. The CDR3 coding sequence is TGTGCCACCAGCCAACTAGCGGCCACCTACAATGAGCAGTTCTTC.